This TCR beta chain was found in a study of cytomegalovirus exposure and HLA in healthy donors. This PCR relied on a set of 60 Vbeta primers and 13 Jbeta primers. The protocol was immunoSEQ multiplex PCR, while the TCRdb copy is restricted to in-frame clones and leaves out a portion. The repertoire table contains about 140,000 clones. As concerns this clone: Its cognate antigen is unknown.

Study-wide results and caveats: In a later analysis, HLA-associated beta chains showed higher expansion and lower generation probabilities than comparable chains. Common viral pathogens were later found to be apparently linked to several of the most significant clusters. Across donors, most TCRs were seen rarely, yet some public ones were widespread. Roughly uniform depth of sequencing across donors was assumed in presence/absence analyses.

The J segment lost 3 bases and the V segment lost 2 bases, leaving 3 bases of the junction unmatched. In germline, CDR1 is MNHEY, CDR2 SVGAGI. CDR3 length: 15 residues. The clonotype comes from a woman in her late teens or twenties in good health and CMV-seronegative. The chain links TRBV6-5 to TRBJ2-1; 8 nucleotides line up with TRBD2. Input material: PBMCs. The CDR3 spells CASSYALAGYNEQFF. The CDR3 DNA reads TGTGCCAGCAGTTACGCGCTAGCGGGCTACAATGAGCAGTTCTTC.